This T cell receptor (beta chain) comes out of a study of beta chain features in type 1 diabetes (dated by TCRdb to 2017 to 2018). The study in broad terms: No differences in mean age, gender distribution, total cell number or subset yield were found between patients and healthy donors. Regulatory and stem cell-like memory subsets were obtained from only 8 patients and roughly eight healthy donors, while naive and central memory subsets were obtained from all 30 or so donors. In the study, recently diagnosed type 1 diabetes patients and matched healthy donors were compared on the TCRB repertoires of their sorted circulating CD4+ T cell subsets. Across all samples, some 99 million sorted cells were examined, and cell number per subset correlated strongly with RNA yield. The investigation overall reported the following: PCR might favor shorter templates, but patient and control samples were amplified and corrected together, so any skew would affect both groups equally. At VDJ recombination sites, type 1 diabetes patients had fewer insertions and more deleted nucleotides, which implies abnormalities in thymic rearrangement. Naive, central memory and regulatory TCRB repertoires appeared to be more alike among patients than among healthy donors. A moderate but significant shortening of TCRB CDR3 length was observed in type 1 diabetes patients in all four CD4+ subsets. Because cDNA was sequenced instead of genomic DNA, highly expressing activated cells could be over-represented, though the groups showed no difference in activation or CD3 levels. HLA sub-analyses involved small numbers of individuals, so any influence of HLA type on TCRB rearrangement remained unresolved.

Spanning cysteine to phenylalanine, the CDR3 consists of 14 amino acids. This entry keeps only the CDR3 DNA: 42 bases, framed from base 1. The junction carries 17 bases between V and J, which are trimmed by 5 bases and 6 bases respectively. The germline V gene supplies CDR1 MDHEN and CDR2 SYDVKM. Comments on this clone: This clone's antigen is unknown. Per-nucleotide qualities are absent, and no much larger clonotype sits a single base away.

A single peripheral blood draw of approximately 100 mL on average was collected from each donor into heparinised tubes. A BD FACSAria II and a panel including CD45RO, CCR7, CD25, CD127, CD95 and CD27 were used to sort naive, central memory, regulatory and stem cell-like memory CD4+ T cells. Every sorted population had a purity above 95%. PBMCs were isolated immediately by Lymphoprep density gradient centrifugation and stained directly without culture. Samples were stained and sorted in pairs, with one healthy donor and one patient per experiment, so that batch effects were minimized. The entire amount of isolated RNA was reverse transcribed using the High Capacity cDNA Reverse Transcription Kit, so the sequenced TCRB transcripts were expressed ones. Deep immunoSEQ sequencing was performed on naive, central memory and regulatory T cell samples, with an average of around 3.4 million total reads per sample. Sorted cells were lysed in RLT buffer, and RNA was extracted using DNase-treated RNeasy Micro or Mini kits according to cell number. Each cell subset was processed separately to prevent cross-contamination, with patient and healthy donor samples processed together. The immunoSEQ multiplex PCR was used to amplify TCRB sequences from cDNA, generating 87-bp fragments that spanned the CDR3 region. Sequencing of the amplicons was done on the Illumina HiSeq platform. For the original study's pipeline: Synthetic template baselines were used to correct PCR bias computationally, reads within Hamming distance 2 were collapsed together, and singletons that could not be merged were discarded. Reads were aligned to IMGT to assign V, D and J genes, CDR3 length, and insertions or deletions at six rearrangement sites. Within each subset, clonotype counts were normalized to sorted cell number, after which true diversity and Gini coefficients were computed with the tcR R package. The overlap coefficient, calculated on TCRB nucleotide sequences, was used to measure repertoire sharing. Out-of-frame TCRB sequences from naive cells were analyzed to stand in for the pre-selection repertoire. Sourced from immuneACCESS, this table was stored by TCRdb with only in-frame sequences that have V and J called. A share of the clones is absent; for the studies checked, an unresolved V gene accounts for under half, and the remainder has no known explanation. V, J and clone size are those of that table, while D and trimming were read from the DNA. This sample gives roughly 250,000 clones in total; over 8.5% of them show up just once. The ten largest clonotypes hold around 0.037% of the sample.

The chain is assembled from TRBV28 and TRBJ2-7; the D gene is perhaps TRBD1, on 7 matching bases. Sequencing input: naive CD4+ T cells from blood. The cell subset or site label corresponds to: true naive CD4+ T cells. The origin of this receptor is a woman under 30 in good health. At the DNA level, the sequence is TGTGCCAGCAGTCGGAGGGGGCGGTCGGCCGAGCAGTACTTC. It translates to CASSRRGRSAEQYF.